This TCR beta chain was found in a study of blood T cells in healthy people across ages. The CDR3 length is 14 residues. V gave up 4 bases and J gave up 7 bases, with 16 bases separating them. It was with a sample-barcoded 5' primer and a J-beta primer mix that a second PCR of roughly 7 to 11 cycles was run. Every sample returned 2.5 million or more CDR3-containing paired-end reads. TCRdb recomputed calls from the 5' RACE reads with MiXCR, one row per CDR3 protein. The table has about 1 million distinct CDR3 sequences, 25% seen once. The same data also went into a second study, on T cells of mothers and their children. That source adds: Mothers gave over 10 million TCR beta CDR3 reads each, and children roughly 3.3 million each. Thymic selection, a shaping force on TCR recombination output, acts similarly in related and unrelated pairs. Slightly, though not significantly, more overlap was seen in related than in unrelated mother-child pairs.

Sequencing used blood. The receptor's source is a girl aged 2 to 10 in good health. The V call is TRBV12-3 or TRBV12-4, the J call TRBJ2-5; a weak D match, TRBD2 (6 bases). Written as DNA, the CDR3 is TGTGCCAGCAGTTCTCCGGGACTCGGAGGGACCCAGTACTTC. Amino acids: CASSSPGLGGTQYF.